The 9 T cell receptor beta chains in this list originate from one sample, sequenced in a study of T cells in Graves' hyperthyroidism and ophthalmopathy (dated by TCRdb to about 2019). Libraries were built with multiplex PCR. Sequencer: Illumina HiSeq 2000. Amplification of TCR beta CDR3 regions was carried out from RNA transcripts. The first round of RT-PCR for the TCR CDR3 was performed with the HTBI primer set and the Qiagen OneStep RT-PCR kit. The public sequencing data were trimmed at Q25 with fastp and processed into clonotypes with MiXCR by TCRdb, which kept only in-frame beta chains. Duplicate CDR3 protein sequences are folded into a single record with the most common DNA and genes. In this sample the table shows 37,000 or so distinct CDR3 sequences, around 53% of which occur a single time. The ten biggest clones cover 17% of the sample. The material sequenced was blood. All receptors derive from a man aged 40-49 years with Graves' ophthalmopathy.

The V gene is TRBV12-3 or TRBV12-4, the J gene TRBJ2-7; D unresolved. The V and J ends lost 4 bases and 1 base respectively, with 2 bases between them. The CDR3 has 11 residues. The DNA for the CDR3 is TGTGCCAGCAGTTATTCCTACGAGCAGTACTTC. It is translated as CASSYSYEQYF.

In its sample, this clonotype was seen a few times. The V and J genes are TRBV14 and TRBJ2-7; D gene unclear. Germline CDR1 reads SGHDN; CDR2 reads FVKESK. Trimming removed 0 bases at V and 3 bases at J, with 6 bases between. The CDR3 is 13 residues long. CDR3 loop: CASSQDRLYEQYF. Here the CDR3 DNA reads TGTGCCAGCAGCCAAGACCGTCTCTACGAGCAGTACTTC.

This clonotype was seen many times. This chain connects TRBV6-5 to TRBJ2-1; maybe TRBD2 (5 bases). The CDR3 runs 15 residues. V gave up 5 bases and J gave up 9 bases, with 20 bases separating them. In germline, CDR1 is MNHEY, CDR2 SVGAGI. CDR3 sequence: CASSTASRTWGEQFF. CDR3 in DNA: TGTGCCAGCAGTACCGCTAGCAGAACTTGGGGTGAGCAGTTCTTC.

This clonotype showed up many times. The chain has TRBV6-5 and TRBJ2-3; 7 nucleotides match TRBD1. With 6 bases clipped from V and 5 bases from J, the junction kept 14 bases outside the gene matches. This CDR3 is built from 16 residues. Germline CDR1 is MNHEY and CDR2 is SVGAGI. This CDR3 reads CASSTRWTGKIDTQYF. CDR3 DNA: TGTGCCAGCAGCACGCGATGGACAGGCAAAATAGATACGCAGTATTTT.

This clonotype appeared once. J is TRBJ2-1 and V is TRBV10-3; 7 bases are shared with TRBD2. With V trimmed by 2 bases and J by 7 bases, 2 bases remained unmatched. The germline V gene has CDR1 ENHRY and CDR2 SYGVKD. The CDR3 runs 13 residues. CDR3 sequence (DNA): TGTGCCATCAGTGAGGGGGGGGGAAATGAGCAGTTCTTC. Translation: CAISEGGGNEQFF.

The chain links TRBV20-1 to TRBJ2-5; 7 bases match TRBD1. The ends lost 5 bases at V and 0 bases at J; junction bases unmatched: 6. This CDR3 is 14 amino acids long. Germline V gene lookup returns CDR1 DFQATT and CDR2 SNEGSKA (reference sequence). The CDR3 DNA is TGCAGTGCTTCGCTCGGGACAGACCAAGAGACCCAGTACTTC. Its translation: CSASLGTDQETQYF.

In its sample, this clonotype was seen many times. The V and J genes are TRBV20-1 and TRBJ2-7; perhaps TRBD2 as D (7 bases). Trimming cost V 2 bases and J 5 bases, with 22 bases left between them. There are 16 residues in the CDR3. Germline values: CDR1 DFQATT, CDR2 SNEGSKA (reference sequence). The CDR3 DNA reads TGCAGTGCTAGAAAAACGGGGGGCTTACCTACCAACGAGCAGTACTTC. This gives the protein CSARKTGGLPTNEQYF.

Points on this clonotype: Relative to the germline gene, one junction end is altered; a read error may explain this. The V gene is TRBV19, the J gene TRBJ1-1, with D tentatively TRBD1 (5 bases). The CDR3 consists of 18 residues. From germline, CDR1 is LNHDA and CDR2 SQIVND (reference sequence). This CDR3 is CGSSIALGGSGMNTDAFF. For the CDR3, the DNA is TGTGGCAGTAGTATAGCTCTGGGGGGGAGCGGTATGAACACTGACGCTTTCTTT.

This chain uses TRBV27 with TRBJ1-2; 8 bases map to TRBD1. V shed 5 bases and J 4 bases; nucleotides not matched to a gene: 6. The CDR3 totals 14 residues. The V gene's germline CDR1 is MNHEY and CDR2 SMNVEV (reference sequence). CDR3 bases: TGTGCCAGCAGTCTAGGGACAGGATTCTATGGCTACACCTTC. Translated: CASSLGTGFYGYTF.